This T cell receptor (beta chain) emerged from a study of T cell changes during pregnancy in multiple sclerosis (dated by TCRdb to the late 2010s). For the wider study: Changes in the T cell repertoire over the course of pregnancy were examined in this study in women with multiple sclerosis.

Library preparation employed the immunoSEQ multiplex PCR assay. This immuneACCESS table, as held by TCRdb, lists in-frame sequences with V and J called but not all clones. Of the missing ones, under half trace to an unresolved V gene in checked studies; the others have no known cause. In this sample the table shows tens of thousands of clones, 85% to 95% of which occur a single time. 2.8% of the sample is held by the ten biggest clonotypes. From the cysteine up to the phenylalanine, the CDR3 has a length of 13 residues. Only the CDR3 portion is preserved as DNA: 39 bases, with reading frame beginning at the first base. The junction shows trimming of 1 base on V and 1 base on J, plus 5 bases between the germline ends. According to the germline V gene, CDR1 reads SGDLS and CDR2 reads YYNGEE. In regard to this clone: This receptor's antigen is unknown. One base away there is no much larger clone; base qualities are not given.

The clonotype originates from a female donor in good health, enrolled as a control in a pregnancy study. This receptor chain uses TRBV9 and TRBJ1-1; TRBD1 is a possible D gene, resting on 5 matching bases. The material sequenced was peripheral blood, taken in the third trimester of pregnancy. The DNA sequence is TGTGCCAGCAGCGTACAGGGGAACACTGAAGCTTTCTTT. It encodes CASSVQGNTEAFF. The entire variable domain, with the stretches around the CDR3 drawn from the reference TRBV9 and TRBJ1-1 proteins, is DSGVTQTPKHLITATGQRVTLRCSPRSGDLSVYWYQQSLDQGLQFLIQYYNGEERAKGNILERFSAQQFPDLHSELNLSSLELGDSALYFCASSVQGNTEAFFGQGTRLTVV.